This T cell receptor beta chain derives from a study of T cell responses to AZD1222 COVID-19 vaccine. Notes on the study in general: There were mostly white British donors and more females than males, and clonal diversity was possibly underestimated.

This table comes from immunoSEQ multiplex PCR, and its TCRdb copy is limited to in-frame clones, with some not included. The sample comprises more than 150,000 clones, 85% to 95% of which are singletons, and approximately 4.8% rests with the top ten. Per germline, CDR1 MDHEN and CDR2 SYDVKM. V lost 2 bases and J 0 bases, leaving 14 bases between the germline ends. The CDR3 is 16 amino acids. A word on this clone: Its target is unknown.

The chain joins TRBV28 to TRBJ2-7; tentatively, D is TRBD2 (7 bases). This receptor was taken from an adult in good health. The sample was peripheral blood, taken on day 0 of AZD1222 vaccination. CDR3 residues: CASSLGGASSSYEQYF. Written as DNA, the CDR3 is TGTGCCAGCAGTTTAGGGGGGGCTTCTAGCTCCTACGAGCAGTACTTC.